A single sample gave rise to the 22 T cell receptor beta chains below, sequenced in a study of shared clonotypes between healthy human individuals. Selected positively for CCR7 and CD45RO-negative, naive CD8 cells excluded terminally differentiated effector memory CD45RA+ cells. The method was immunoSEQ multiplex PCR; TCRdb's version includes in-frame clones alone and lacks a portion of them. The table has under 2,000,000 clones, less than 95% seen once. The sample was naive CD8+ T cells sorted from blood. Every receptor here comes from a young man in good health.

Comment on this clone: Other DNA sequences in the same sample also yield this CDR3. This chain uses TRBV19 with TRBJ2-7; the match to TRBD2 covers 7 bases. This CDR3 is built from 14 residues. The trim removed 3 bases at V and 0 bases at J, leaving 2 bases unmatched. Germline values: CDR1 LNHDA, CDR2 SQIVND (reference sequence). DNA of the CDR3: TGTGCCAGTAGTATCCGGGACTACTCCTACGAGCAGTACTTC. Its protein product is CASSIRDYSYEQYF.

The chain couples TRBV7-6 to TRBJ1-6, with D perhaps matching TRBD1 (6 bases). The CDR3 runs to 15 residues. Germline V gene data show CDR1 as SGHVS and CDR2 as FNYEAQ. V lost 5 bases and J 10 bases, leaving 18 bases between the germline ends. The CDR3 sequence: CASSADRGFSSPLHF. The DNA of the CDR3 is TGTGCCAGCAGCGCGGACAGAGGTTTTAGCTCACCCCTCCACTTT.

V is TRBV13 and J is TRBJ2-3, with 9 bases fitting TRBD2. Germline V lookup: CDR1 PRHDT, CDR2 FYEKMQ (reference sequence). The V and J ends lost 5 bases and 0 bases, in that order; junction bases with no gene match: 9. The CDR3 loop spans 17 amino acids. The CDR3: CASSLPGGGGSTDTQYF. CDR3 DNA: TGTGCCAGCAGCCTCCCCGGCGGGGGGGGTAGCACAGATACGCAGTATTTT.

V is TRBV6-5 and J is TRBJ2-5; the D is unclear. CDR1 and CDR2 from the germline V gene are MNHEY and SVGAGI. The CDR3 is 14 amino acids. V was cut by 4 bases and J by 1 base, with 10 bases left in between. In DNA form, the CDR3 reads TGTGCCAGCAGTTTTCAAAACTCCCAAGAGACCCAGTACTTC. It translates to CASSFQNSQETQYF.

The DNA of the CDR3 is TGTGCCAGTAGTATAGGCGTTGTCGGGGAGCTGTTTTTT. Its translation is CASSIGVVGELFF. V and J are TRBV19 and TRBJ2-2; no firm D call. Between the trimmed V and J ends, which lost 1 base and 7 bases, there was a span of 7 bases. The germline gives CDR1 LNHDA, CDR2 SQIVND (reference sequence). The CDR3 is 13 amino acids.

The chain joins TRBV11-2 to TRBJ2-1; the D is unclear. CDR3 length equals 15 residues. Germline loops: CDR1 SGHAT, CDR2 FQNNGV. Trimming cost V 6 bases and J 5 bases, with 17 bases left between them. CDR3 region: CASRPPSTENNEQFF. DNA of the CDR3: TGTGCCAGCAGACCGCCCTCCACAGAGAACAATGAGCAGTTCTTC.

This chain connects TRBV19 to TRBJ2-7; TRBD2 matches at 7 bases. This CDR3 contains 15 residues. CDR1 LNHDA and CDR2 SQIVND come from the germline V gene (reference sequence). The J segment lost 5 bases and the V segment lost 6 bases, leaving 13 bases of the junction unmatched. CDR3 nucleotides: TGTGCCAGTAGCCCCTTTTGGGAGGGCCGGGACGAGCAGTACTTC. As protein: CASSPFWEGRDEQYF.

The CDR3 spells CASSPDLAGGLTTYEQYF. CDR3 sequence (DNA): TGTGCCAGCAGCCCAGACCTAGCGGGAGGCCTCACTACCTACGAGCAGTACTTC. The gene calls are TRBV7-9 and TRBJ2-7, with 11 positions matching TRBD2. With V trimmed by 5 bases and J by 2 bases, 14 bases remained unmatched. Germline CDR1 reads SEHNR; CDR2 reads FQNEAQ (reference sequence). This CDR3 region has 18 residues. Combining the CDR3 with reference TRBV7-9 and TRBJ2-7 gives the whole variable domain DTGVSQNPRHKITKRGQNVTFRCDPISEHNRLYWYRQTLGQGPEFLTYFQNEAQLEKSRLLSDRFSAERPKGSFSTLEIQRTEQGDSAMYLCASSPDLAGGLTTYEQYFGPGTRLTVT.

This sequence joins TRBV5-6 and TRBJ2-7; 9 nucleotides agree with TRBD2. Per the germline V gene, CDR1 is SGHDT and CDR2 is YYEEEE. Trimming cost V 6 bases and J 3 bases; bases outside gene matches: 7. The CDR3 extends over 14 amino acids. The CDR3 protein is CASMREGVFYEQYF. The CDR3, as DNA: TGTGCCAGCATGCGGGAGGGAGTGTTCTACGAGCAGTACTTC.

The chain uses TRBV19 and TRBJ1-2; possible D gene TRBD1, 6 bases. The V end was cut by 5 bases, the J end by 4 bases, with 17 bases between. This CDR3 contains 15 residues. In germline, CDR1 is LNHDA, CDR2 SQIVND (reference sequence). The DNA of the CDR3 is TGTGCCAGTAGTGGGACAAGCGAAGTGCTCTATGGCTACACCTTC. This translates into CASSGTSEVLYGYTF. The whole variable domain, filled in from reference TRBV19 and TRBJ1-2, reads DGGITQSPKYLFRKEGQNVTLSCEQNLNHDAMYWYRQDPGQGLRLIYYSQIVNDFQKGDIAEGYSVSREKKESFPLTVTSAQKNPTAFYLCASSGTSEVLYGYTFGSGTRLTVV.

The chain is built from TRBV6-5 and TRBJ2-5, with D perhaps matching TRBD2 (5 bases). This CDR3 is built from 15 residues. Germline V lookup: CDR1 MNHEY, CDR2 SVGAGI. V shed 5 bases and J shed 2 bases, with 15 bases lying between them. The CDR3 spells CASSRGPGQQETQYF. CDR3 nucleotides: TGTGCCAGCAGTCGCGGGCCCGGCCAGCAAGAGACCCAGTACTTC.

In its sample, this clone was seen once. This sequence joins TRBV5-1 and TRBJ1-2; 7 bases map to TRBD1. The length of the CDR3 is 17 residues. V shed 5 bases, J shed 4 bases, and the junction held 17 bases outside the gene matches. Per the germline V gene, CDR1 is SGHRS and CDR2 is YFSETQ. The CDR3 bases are TGCGCCAGCAGTACTAGTTCCCAGACAGGGTTTGTCTATGGCTACACCTTC. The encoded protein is CASSTSSQTGFVYGYTF.

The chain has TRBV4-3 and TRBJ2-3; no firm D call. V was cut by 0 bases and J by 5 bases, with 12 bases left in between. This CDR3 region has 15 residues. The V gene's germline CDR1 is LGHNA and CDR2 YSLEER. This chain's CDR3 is CASSQDPDPQDTQYF. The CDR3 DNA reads TGCGCCAGCAGCCAAGATCCGGACCCACAAGATACGCAGTATTTT.

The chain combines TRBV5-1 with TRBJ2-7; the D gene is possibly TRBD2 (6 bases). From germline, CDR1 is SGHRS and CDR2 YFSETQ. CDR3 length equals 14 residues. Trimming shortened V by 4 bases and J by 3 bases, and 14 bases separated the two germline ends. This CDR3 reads CASSPGLGGYEQYF. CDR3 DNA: TGCGCCAGCAGCCCGGGCCTCGGGGGCTACGAGCAGTACTTC.

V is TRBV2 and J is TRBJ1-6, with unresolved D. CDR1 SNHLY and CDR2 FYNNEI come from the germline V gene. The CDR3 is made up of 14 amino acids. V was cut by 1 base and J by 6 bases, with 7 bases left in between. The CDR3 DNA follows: TGTGCCAGCAGTGAAGGGCGAGGTAATTCACCCCTCCACTTT. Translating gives CASSEGRGNSPLHF.

In DNA, the CDR3 is TGCGCCAGCAGCCAAGGGACTAGGGATCAAGAGACCCAGTACTTC. Protein product: CASSQGTRDQETQYF. The rearrangement links TRBV4-3 to TRBJ2-5; 7 bases match TRBD2. The CDR3 loop spans 15 amino acids. The germline V gene encodes CDR1 LGHNA and CDR2 YSLEER. V dropped 1 base and J dropped 2; count of bases not matched to a gene: 4.

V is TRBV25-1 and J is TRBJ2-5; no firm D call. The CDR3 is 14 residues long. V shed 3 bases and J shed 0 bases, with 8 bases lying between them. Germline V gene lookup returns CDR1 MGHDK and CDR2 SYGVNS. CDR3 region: CASSDEYYQETQYF. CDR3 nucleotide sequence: TGTGCCAGCAGTGACGAGTACTACCAAGAGACCCAGTACTTC.

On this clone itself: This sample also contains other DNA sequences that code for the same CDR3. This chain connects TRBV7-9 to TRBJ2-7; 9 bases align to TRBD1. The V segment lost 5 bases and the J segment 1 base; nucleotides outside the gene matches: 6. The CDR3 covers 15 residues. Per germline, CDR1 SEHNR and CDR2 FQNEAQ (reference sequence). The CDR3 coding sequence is TGTGCCAGCAGCCCAGGGACAGGGCCTTCCTACGAGCAGTACTTC. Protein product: CASSPGTGPSYEQYF.

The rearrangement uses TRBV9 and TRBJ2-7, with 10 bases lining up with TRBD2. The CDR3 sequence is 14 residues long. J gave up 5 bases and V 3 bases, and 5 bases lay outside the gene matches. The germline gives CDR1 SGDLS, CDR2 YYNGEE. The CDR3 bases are TGTGCCAGCAGCGCCCACCTAGCGGGAGACGAGCAGTACTTC. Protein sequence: CASSAHLAGDEQYF. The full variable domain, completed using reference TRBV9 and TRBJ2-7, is DSGVTQTPKHLITATGQRVTLRCSPRSGDLSVYWYQQSLDQGLQFLIQYYNGEERAKGNILERFSAQQFPDLHSELNLSSLELGDSALYFCASSAHLAGDEQYFGPGTRLTVT.

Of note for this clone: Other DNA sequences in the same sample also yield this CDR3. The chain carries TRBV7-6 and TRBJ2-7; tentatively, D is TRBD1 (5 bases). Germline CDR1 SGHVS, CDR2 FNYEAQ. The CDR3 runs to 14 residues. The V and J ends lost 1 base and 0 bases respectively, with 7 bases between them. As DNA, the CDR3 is TGTGCCAGCAGCTTAGGTGACAGCTCCTACGAGCAGTACTTC. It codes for CASSLGDSSYEQYF.

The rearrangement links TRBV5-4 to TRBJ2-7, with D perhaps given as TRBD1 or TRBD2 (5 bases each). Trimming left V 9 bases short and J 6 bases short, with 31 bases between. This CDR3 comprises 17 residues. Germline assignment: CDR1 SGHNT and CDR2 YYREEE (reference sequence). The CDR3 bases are TGTGCCATTACGCACTCAATTAACGGGACCAATAGTATCGAGCAGTACTTC. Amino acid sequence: CAITHSINGTNSIEQYF.

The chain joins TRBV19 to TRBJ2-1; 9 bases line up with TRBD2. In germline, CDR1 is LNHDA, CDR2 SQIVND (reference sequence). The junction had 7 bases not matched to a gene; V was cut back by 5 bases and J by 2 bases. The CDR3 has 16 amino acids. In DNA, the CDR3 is TGTGCCAGTAGTGGGTGGGCTAGCGGGACCTACAATGAGCAGTTCTTC. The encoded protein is CASSGWASGTYNEQFF.